Listed below are T cell receptor beta chains from one sample, sequenced in a study of T cells in Graves' hyperthyroidism and ophthalmopathy. TCRdb re-derived calls from the multiplex PCR reads in MiXCR, one entry per CDR3 protein. The sample comprises 540,000 or so distinct CDR3 sequences, 46% of which are singletons, and under 20% rests with the top ten. The sample consisted of peripheral blood or thyroid tissue (not recorded which). These receptors were collected from an adult woman with Graves' disease, either hyperthyroidism or ophthalmopathy (not recorded which). CDR3s include the opening cysteine and the closing phenylalanine or tryptophan. Fields, in order: clone size, J gene, V gene, D gene, CDR3 DNA, CDR3 protein. The D gene is left open where the match is weak. Expanded clones get a size class; other rows say once, few or many, or leave the size out.

>many|TRBJ1-1|TRBV7-2|-
TGTGCCAGCAGATCGGACAGGAACACTGAAGCTTTCTTT
CASRSDRNTEAFF
>-|TRBJ1-6|TRBV7-9|TRBD1
TGTGCCAGCAGCTTAGTAGACAGGGGAGGTGGAGGGTCACCCCTCCACTTT
CASSLVDRGGGGSPLHF
>-|TRBJ2-3|TRBV2|-
TGTGCCAGCACCGAAGAGCAAGCTCCGCTATCCTTAAAGTATTTT
CASTEEQAPLSLKYF
>-|TRBJ2-7|TRBV10-3|-
TGTGCCATCAGTGCGTGGTCGAGCGCCGACGAGCAGTACTTC
CAISAWSSADEQYF
>-|TRBJ1-1|TRBV11-3|-
TGTGCCAGCAGTTTTTTAGGACAGGAAGCTTTCTTT
CASSFLGQEAFF
>many|TRBJ1-1|TRBV20-1|-
TGCAGTGCTAGATTTCCCCCTCTCACTGAAGCTTTCTTT
CSARFPPLTEAFF
>many|TRBJ2-7|TRBV11-2|-
TGTGCCAGCAGCTTAGGTGTCCAGGGGGGAAACTACGAGCAGTACTTC
CASSLGVQGGNYEQYF
>many|TRBJ1-2|TRBV6-5|TRBD1
TGTGCCAGCAGGGGACAGTCCCGACCTACCTTC
CASRGQSRPTF
>many|TRBJ1-2|TRBV7-9|TRBD1
TGTGCCAGCAGCCGGACAGGGGGCGGCCACTATGGCTACACCTTC
CASSRTGGGHYGYTF
>many|TRBJ2-2|TRBV7-3|TRBD2
TGTGCCAGTCGGGAGGGCCGAGGCGGGGAGCTGTTTTTT
CASREGRGGELFF
>-|TRBJ1-6|TRBV7-6|-
TGTGCCAGCAGCTTCCTAGCCATGGGCGGGGGAAATTCACCCCTCCACTTT
CASSFLAMGGGNSPLHF
>many|TRBJ1-4|TRBV9|TRBD1
TGTGCCAGCAGCGTCCGGGGACAGCCTAATGAAAAACTGTTTTTT
CASSVRGQPNEKLFF
>-|TRBJ1-2|TRBV10-3|-
TGTGCCATCACAGCAGGTCTTAACTATGGCTACACCTTC
CAITAGLNYGYTF
>-|TRBJ2-7|TRBV7-2|TRBD1
TGTGCCAGCAGCTTAATGACAGGGCTAGACGAGCAGTACTTC
CASSLMTGLDEQYF
>many|TRBJ2-2|TRBV2|-
TGTGCCAGCAGTGCCCGAACTAGCAGAAACACCGGGGAGCTGTTTTTT
CASSARTSRNTGELFF
>-|TRBJ1-6|TRBV29-1|-
TGCAGCGTTTCGGACAATAATTCACCCCTCCACTTT
CSVSDNNSPLHF
>-|TRBJ1-2|TRBV7-9|-
TGTGCCAGCAGAAGACAGGAATCTAACTATGGCTACACCTTC
CASRRQESNYGYTF
>few|TRBJ1-5|TRBV28|-
TGTGCCAGCAGTTGGACCGGCTCGGGTCAGCCCCAGCATTTT
CASSWTGSGQPQHF
>-|TRBJ2-5|TRBV5-6|-
TGTGCCAGAACCCTTTTGGCCGGGGAGACCCAGTACTTC
CARTLLAGETQYF
>-|TRBJ1-1|TRBV7-9|-
TGTGCCAGCAGCTTAAATCCTGGGGGGGTCACTGAAGCTTTCTTT
CASSLNPGGVTEAFF
>-|TRBJ1-5|TRBV20-1|-
TGCAGTGCTAGCGGGCCAGATAATCAGCCCCAGCATTTT
CSASGPDNQPQHF
>-|TRBJ2-7|TRBV9|TRBD1
TGTGCCAGCAGCTATCCCTGGACAGGTAACGAGCGGTACTTC
CASSYPWTGNERYF
>-|TRBJ2-5|TRBV7-7|TRBD1
TGTGCTAGCAGCCGGGACAGGCTCCGAGAGACCCAGTACTTC
CASSRDRLRETQYF
>-|TRBJ2-7|TRBV25-1|-
TGTGCCAGCAGTGAATCCGAGGGTTCCGAGCAGTACTTC
CASSESEGSEQYF
>-|TRBJ2-7|TRBV5-5|TRBD1
TGTGCCAGCAGCGATAGACAGGGGGACTACGAGCAGTACTTC
CASSDRQGDYEQYF
>-|TRBJ2-3|TRBV7-6|TRBD2
TGTGCCAGCAGCTTAGTGACTAGCGGGAGGAATACGCAGTATTTT
CASSLVTSGRNTQYF
>-|TRBJ2-5|TRBV15|-
TGTGCCACCAGCATCGTAAGGGTCGGGCAGACCCAGTACTTC
CATSIVRVGQTQYF
>few|TRBJ1-1|TRBV29-1|TRBD1
TGCAGCGTCGTAAGAAAAGACAGGGGGACTGAAGCTTTCTTT
CSVVRKDRGTEAFF
>-|TRBJ2-5|TRBV7-8|TRBD1
TGTGCCAGCAGCTTAGCAAGATACCCGGGACAGGGGGCAGCCCAGTACTTC
CASSLARYPGQGAAQYF
>-|TRBJ2-7|TRBV20-1|TRBD1
TGCAGTGCTGTCGGGACAGGGGGCGACGAGCAGTACTTC
CSAVGTGGDEQYF
>-|TRBJ2-2|TRBV20-1|TRBD2
TGCAGTCCACGACTAGCGGGAGGTCGCACCGGGGAGCTGTTTTTT
CSPRLAGGRTGELFF
>-|TRBJ2-7|TRBV7-9|-
TGTGCCAGCAGCCCCATATACGAGCAGTACTTC
CASSPIYEQYF
>-|TRBJ2-2|TRBV7-9|-
TGTGCCAGCAGCCAACTGGGACCCACCGGGGAGCTGTTTTTT
CASSQLGPTGELFF
>-|TRBJ1-3|TRBV7-9|-
TGTGCCAGCCCCTCCACCTCTGGAAACACCATATATTTT
CASPSTSGNTIYF
>many|TRBJ2-7|TRBV7-2|TRBD2
TGTGCCAGCAGCTACGGGACTAGCGGGAGCGAGCAGTACTTC
CASSYGTSGSEQYF
>-|TRBJ1-5|TRBV27|-
TGTGCCAGCAGAAGGCTAGGGGGGAATCAGCCCCAGCATTTT
CASRRLGGNQPQHF
>-|TRBJ1-4|TRBV19|TRBD1
TGTGCCAGTAGTATGGGGACAGGGAATGAAAAACTGTTTTTT
CASSMGTGNEKLFF
>many|TRBJ2-2|TRBV5-1|-
TGCGCCAGCAGCTTGGGGCAGGGGTCCGAGGAGCTGTTTTTT
CASSLGQGSEELFF
>once|TRBJ1-5|TRBV5-1|-
TGCGCCAGCAGCTTAGATGAGCATCAGCCCCAGCATTTT
CASSLDEHQPQHF
>few|TRBJ1-1|TRBV30|-
TGTGCCTGGGAGACAGGAGGGGGAACTGAAGCTTTCTTT
CAWETGGGTEAFF
>-|TRBJ1-6|TRBV7-2|-
TGTGCCAGCAGCCCGAGGGGGGCCTCCCTCCACTTT
CASSPRGASLHF
>few|TRBJ1-3|TRBV28|-
TGTGCCAGCAGTTCCGGCGGCTACTCTGGAAACACCATATATTTT
CASSSGGYSGNTIYF
>-|TRBJ1-3|TRBV7-6|-
TGTGCCAGCAGTTGCGGGACATCGGGCTTCGAAAACACCATATATTTT
CASSCGTSGFENTIYF
>few|TRBJ1-1|TRBV10-3|-
TGTGCCATCAGTGAATACACGGGCACTGAAGCTTTCTTT
CAISEYTGTEAFF
>many|TRBJ1-1|TRBV7-9|-
TGTGCCAGCAGCGCCGCCGGTGTGAACACTGAAGCTTTCTTT
CASSAAGVNTEAFF
>few|TRBJ1-6|TRBV5-6|-
TGTGCCAGCAGCTTGGTTTCTGGGGGCCGCAATTCACCCCTCCACTTT
CASSLVSGGRNSPLHF
>many|TRBJ2-7|TRBV25-1|-
TGTGCCAGCAGTGGTTACCATAGGGGCGAGCAGTACTTC
CASSGYHRGEQYF
>-|TRBJ1-1|TRBV20-1|-
TGCAGTGCTGGAGGGACTCCAGGGTTCGAAGCTTTCTTT
CSAGGTPGFEAFF
>many|TRBJ1-1|TRBV5-1|-
TGCGCCAGCAGCTCGTCCGCGGGGAACACTGAAGCTTTCTTT
CASSSSAGNTEAFF
>-|TRBJ1-3|TRBV11-2|-
TGTGCCAGCAGCCACCGGGACCTCTCTGGAAACACCATATATTTT
CASSHRDLSGNTIYF
>many|TRBJ2-7|TRBV7-9|-
TGTGCCAGTGGGGACTTTTACGAGCAGTACTTC
CASGDFYEQYF
>-|TRBJ2-7|TRBV9|-
TGTGCCAGCAGCGGTGGAGGGGCGGTGGGGGTCTACGAGCAGTACTTC
CASSGGGAVGVYEQYF
>-|TRBJ1-5|TRBV7-2|TRBD1
TGTGCCAGCAGGCGAACAGGGGGGCCGGAGCAGCCCCAGCATTTT
CASRRTGGPEQPQHF